The next 15 T cell receptor beta chains were all read from a single sample in a study of molecular identifiers for immune sequencing clone quantification. TCRdb recomputed calls from the PCR reads with MiXCR, one row per CDR3 protein. The data show about 510,000 distinct CDR3 sequences, 25% seen once. The specimen was naive CD8+ T cells from blood, with Jurkat cell RNA spiked in. Subset described: FACS-sorted CD8+CD4-CCR7+CD45RA+ naive T cells. All receptors come from a human donor in good health. Some libraries in this study had Jurkat cell RNA spiked in.

This clonotype was detected many times. The chain employs TRBV5-5 and TRBJ2-5; 10 nucleotides agree with TRBD1. The CDR3 is 17 amino acids. The V gene end was trimmed by 5 bases and the J gene end by 3 bases; junction bases not matched to a gene: 13. From germline, CDR1 is SGHKS and CDR2 YYEKEE (reference sequence). The CDR3 bases are TGTGCCAGCAGTTTCACCGGGACAGGGGTATTGGAAGAGACCCAGTACTTC. Protein product: CASSFTGTGVLEETQYF.

The table lists this clonotype with many counts. This CDR3 reads CASSHENRATRTETQYF. Written as DNA, the CDR3 is TGCGCCAGCAGCCATGAAAACCGGGCCACTAGGACAGAGACCCAGTACTTC. The V and J genes are TRBV4-1 and TRBJ2-5; D is possibly TRBD2 (5 bases). The CDR3 has 17 amino acids. CDR1 is MGHRA, CDR2 YSYEKL, per germline. V gave up 3 bases and J gave up 4 bases, with 21 bases separating them.

Concerning this clonotype itself: A much more abundant neighbour one base away suggests this may be a read error. The rearrangement links TRBV5-5 to TRBJ1-1, with no clear D. The CDR3 covers 15 residues. V lost 2 bases and J 3 bases, leaving 14 bases between the germline ends. The V gene's germline CDR1 is SGHKS and CDR2 YYEKEE (reference sequence). In DNA form, the CDR3 reads TGTGCCAGCAGCTTTGACTCTCCGCGCTACACTGAAGCTTTCTTT. It specifies CASSFDSPRYTEAFF.

This clonotype appeared a few times. This sequence joins TRBV27 and TRBJ2-7; D uncertain. Germline V lookup: CDR1 MNHEY, CDR2 SMNVEV (reference sequence). This CDR3 has 16 residues. The ends were cut back, 8 bases at V and 6 bases at J, with 26 bases in the middle. DNA for the CDR3: TGTGCCAGCGCACCGGGTTACCCGCCGGGTCTATCCGAGCAGTACTTC. It encodes CASAPGYPPGLSEQYF.

The chain joins TRBV7-9 to TRBJ1-3; D is perhaps TRBD1 (6 bases). The germline gives CDR1 SEHNR, CDR2 FQNEAQ (reference sequence). CDR3 length: 16 residues. V was trimmed by 6 bases and J by 1 base, leaving 16 bases between them. CDR3 sequence reads: CASRGTTGVSGNTIYF. CDR3 in DNA: TGTGCCAGCAGGGGGACAACAGGCGTTTCTGGAAACACCATATATTTT.

This clonotype was seen a handful of times. The rearrangement links TRBV5-6 to TRBJ2-7; 8 bases are shared with TRBD1. Germline CDR1 is SGHDT and CDR2 is YYEEEE. The CDR3 is 16 residues long. The ends lost 0 bases at V and 4 bases at J; junction bases unmatched: 9. CDR3 residues: CASSLAAGGGKYEQYF. CDR3 sequence (DNA): TGTGCCAGCAGCTTGGCAGCAGGGGGCGGCAAGTACGAGCAGTACTTC.

This clonotype was seen a few times. The chain is built from TRBV6-5 and TRBJ1-4; the D gene is possibly TRBD1 (5 bases). The germline V gene encodes CDR1 MNHEY and CDR2 SVGAGI. V dropped 10 bases and J dropped 10 bases, with 16 bases sitting between them. This CDR3 contains 12 residues. The CDR3 loop is CATRGGGGKLFF. DNA for the CDR3: TGTGCCACACGGGGCGGAGGCGGAAAACTGTTTTTT.

This clonotype was recorded many times. CDR3: CASSDRDRNLGEAFF. DNA for the CDR3: TGTGCCAGCAGTGATAGGGACAGGAATTTAGGTGAAGCTTTCTTT. The chain combines TRBV25-1 with TRBJ1-1; 8 bases line up with TRBD1. V trimming: 3 bases; J trimming: 7 bases; junction bases outside the gene matches: 10. Per the germline V gene, CDR1 is MGHDK and CDR2 is SYGVNS. The CDR3 is 15 amino acids. Using reference TRBV25-1 and TRBJ1-1 for the parts outside the CDR3, the full variable domain is EADIYQTPRYLVIGTGKKITLECSQTMGHDKMYWYQQDPGMELHLIHYSYGVNSTEKGDLSSESTVSRIRTEHFPLTLESARPSHTSQYLCASSDRDRNLGEAFFGQGTRLTVV.

This clonotype appeared a single time. This may stem from a read error, because a much larger clone lies one nucleotide away. This rearrangement joins TRBV20-1 to TRBJ2-1; TRBD1 or TRBD2 may be the D gene (5 bases each). This CDR3 comprises 12 residues. The germline V gene has CDR1 DFQATT and CDR2 SNEGSKA (reference sequence). Here the CDR3 reads CSARDERGFVYF. The CDR3 coding sequence is TGCAGTGCTAGAGATGAACGGGGCTTTGTGTACTTC.

This clonotype was recorded a few times. The J gene is TRBJ2-1, the V gene TRBV15, with 13 nucleotides matching TRBD2. V trimming: 0 bases; J trimming: 4 bases; junction bases outside the gene matches: 3. CDR1 is LNHNV and CDR2 is YYDKDF in the germline V gene (reference sequence). This CDR3 is 17 amino acids long. The CDR3 DNA sequence: TGTGCCACCAGCAGAGAGCGGACTAGCGGGAGATACAATGAGCAGTTCTTC. It translates to CATSRERTSGRYNEQFF.

This chain connects TRBV27 to TRBJ2-5; 7 nucleotides line up with TRBD1. This CDR3 contains 15 residues. Germline values: CDR1 MNHEY, CDR2 SMNVEV (reference sequence). V trimming: 4 bases; J trimming: 4 bases; junction bases outside the gene matches: 9. CDR3 DNA: TGTGCCAGCAGTTCACGTACGACAGGGTCAGAGACCCAGTACTTC. This encodes CASSSRTTGSETQYF.

This clonotype was seen a few times. The chain couples TRBV20-1 to TRBJ2-2; perhaps D is TRBD1 or TRBD2 (5 bases each). Germline values: CDR1 DFQATT, CDR2 SNEGSKA (reference sequence). Deletions cut 0 bases from V and 4 bases from J, with 12 bases between. CDR3 length: 15 residues. The CDR3 reads CSARDRGGSTGELFF. CDR3 DNA: TGCAGTGCTAGAGATCGGGGCGGTTCCACCGGGGAGCTGTTTTTT.

The V call is TRBV4-1, the J call TRBJ2-1; 13 nucleotides line up with TRBD2. Germline V gives CDR1 MGHRA, CDR2 YSYEKL. The trim removed 5 bases at V and 6 bases at J, leaving 4 bases unmatched. CDR3 length: 15 amino acids. The CDR3: CASSVRLAGGNEQFF. CDR3 DNA: TGCGCCAGCAGCGTTAGACTAGCGGGAGGCAATGAGCAGTTCTTC.

This clonotype was detected a few times. The rearrangement links TRBV7-9 to TRBJ2-5; D is uncertain. This CDR3 region has 15 residues. V dropped 5 bases and J dropped 2 bases, with 15 bases sitting between them. The germline V gene encodes CDR1 SEHNR and CDR2 FQNEAQ (reference sequence). Here the CDR3 reads CASSPGESGQETQYF. The CDR3 bases are TGTGCCAGCAGCCCAGGAGAGTCAGGTCAAGAGACCCAGTACTTC.

This clonotype was found a few times. V is TRBV27 and J is TRBJ2-7, with D tentatively TRBD2 (6 bases). Germline values: CDR1 MNHEY, CDR2 SMNVEV (reference sequence). The V gene lost 5 bases and the J gene lost 6 bases, with 17 bases spanning the gap. The CDR3 length is 14 residues. The CDR3 DNA follows: TGTGCCAGCAGTCCAAGTCTCTCCGGGGGCGAGCAGTACTTC. Its protein is CASSPSLSGGEQYF.